The 27 T cell receptor beta chains below come from one sample, sequenced in a study of neoadjuvant nivolumab and ipilimumab in lung cancer. TCRdb's copy holds only in-frame clones and misses some; the assay was immunoSEQ multiplex PCR. The repertoire consists of around 6,000 clones, with about 61% occurring once and the leading ten covering about 14%. The sample in question was tumor tissue, obtained after neoadjuvant nivolumab, alone or with ipilimumab, at or shortly before surgery. The receptors come from an adult with non-small cell lung cancer.

CDR3 nucleotides: TGCAGTGCTATAAACAATGAGCAGTTCTTC. Translating it yields CSAINNEQFF. The chain carries TRBV20-1 and TRBJ2-1; no reliable D call. The V end was cut by 4 bases, the J end by 5 bases, with 3 bases between. CDR1 and CDR2 from the germline V gene are DFQATT and SNEGSKA (reference sequence). The CDR3 length is 10 residues.

This chain links TRBV11-3 with TRBJ2-7; D not certain. The V gene's germline CDR1 is SGHNT and CDR2 YENEEA. CDR3 size: 14 residues. V lost 5 bases to trimming and J lost 5 bases, with 16 bases between them. CDR3 residues: CASSPANQPHEQYF. CDR3 bases: TGTGCCAGCAGCCCCGCTAATCAACCCCACGAGCAGTACTTC. Combining the CDR3 with reference TRBV11-3 and TRBJ2-7 gives the whole variable domain EAGVVQSPRYKIIEKKQPVAFWCNPISGHNTLYWYLQNLGQGPELLIRYENEEAVDDSQLPKDRFSAERLKGVDSTLKIQPAELGDSAVYLCASSPANQPHEQYFGPGTRLTVT.

This sequence joins TRBV2 and TRBJ1-1; 9 nucleotides align to TRBD1. Germline values: CDR1 SNHLY, CDR2 FYNNEI. After removal of 5 bases from V and 5 bases from J, the junction contained 6 bases not matched to a gene. The CDR3 runs 14 residues. The CDR3 DNA sequence: TGTGCCAGCAGTCCGGACAGGGGAAGGACTGAAGCTTTCTTT. This sequence encodes CASSPDRGRTEAFF.

This chain joins TRBV10-3 and TRBJ2-5; D is uncertain. The CDR3 is 13 residues long. Trimming shortened V by 5 bases and J by 1 base, and 8 bases separated the two germline ends. CDR1 is ENHRY and CDR2 is SYGVKD in the germline V gene. CDR3 bases: TGTGCCATCAGTAAGGACGTCCAAGAGACCCAGTACTTC. Protein: CAISKDVQETQYF.

This clone was counted only a few times. V gene TRBV6-5 combines with J gene TRBJ1-3; D is perhaps TRBD1 (5 bases). The CDR3 is 14 amino acids. Germline CDR1 MNHEY, CDR2 SVGAGI. The V and J ends lost 5 bases and 4 bases respectively, with 12 bases between them. The CDR3 protein is CASSGTASGNTIYF. The CDR3 coding sequence is TGTGCCAGCAGTGGGACCGCATCGGGAAACACCATATATTTT.

In this sample, this clone turned up once. V and J are TRBV11-2 and TRBJ1-5; D is possibly TRBD1 (6 bases). CDR1 is SGHAT and CDR2 is FQNNGV in the germline V gene. Deletions cut 5 bases from V and 0 bases from J, with 20 bases between. This CDR3 has 18 amino acids. CDR3 coding DNA: TGTGCCAGCAGCGACTCAAAACAGGGAGAATCTAGCAATCAGCCCCAGCATTTT. Protein: CASSDSKQGESSNQPQHF.

This chain links TRBV5-1 with TRBJ2-5, with 13 bases aligning to TRBD2. V gave up 0 bases and J gave up 1 base; unmatched junction bases: 9. Germline V lookup: CDR1 SGHRS, CDR2 YFSETQ. The CDR3 runs 19 residues. CDR3 nucleotide sequence: TGCGCCAGCAGCTTGGGGGGGACTAGCGGGGCTGTCAGCCAAGAGACCCAGTACTTC. Residues: CASSLGGTSGAVSQETQYF.

The genes are TRBV9 and TRBJ2-2; D might be TRBD2 (6 bases). Germline V gene data show CDR1 as SGDLS and CDR2 as YYNGEE. Between the trimmed V and J ends, which lost 3 bases and 4 bases, there was a span of 10 bases. This CDR3 has 14 amino acids. The CDR3 is CASSGQLATGELFF. CDR3 coding DNA: TGTGCCAGCAGCGGACAACTAGCCACCGGGGAGCTGTTTTTT. Together with reference TRBV9 and TRBJ2-2, the CDR3 gives the full variable domain: DSGVTQTPKHLITATGQRVTLRCSPRSGDLSVYWYQQSLDQGLQFLIQYYNGEERAKGNILERFSAQQFPDLHSELNLSSLELGDSALYFCASSGQLATGELFFGEGSRLTVL.

This clone was seen more than once but under ten times. The chain couples TRBV5-4 to TRBJ2-1, with TRBD2 matching 10 bases. This CDR3 is 17 amino acids long. J gave up 5 bases and V 3 bases, and 11 bases lay outside the gene matches. Germline values: CDR1 SGHNT, CDR2 YYREEE (reference sequence). CDR3 sequence: CASSWGLAGEVNNEQFF. The DNA of the CDR3 is TGTGCCAGCAGCTGGGGGCTAGCGGGAGAAGTGAACAATGAGCAGTTCTTC.

This chain links TRBV10-1 with TRBJ2-3; a weak D match, TRBD2 (6 bases). The CDR3 extends over 15 amino acids. V was pared by 5 bases and J by 0 bases, with 12 bases between. Germline CDR1 and CDR2: WNHNN and SYGVQD (reference sequence). The CDR3 spells CASSPLGTSTDTQYF. The CDR3 nucleotides read TGCGCCAGCAGTCCCCTCGGGACTAGCACAGATACGCAGTATTTT.

V gene TRBV7-4 combines with J gene TRBJ2-7, with 7 positions matching TRBD1. CDR3 length: 17 amino acids. The V gene end was trimmed by 2 bases and the J gene end by 6 bases; junction bases not matched to a gene: 16. Germline V gives CDR1 SGHVT, CDR2 SQSDAQ. The CDR3 sequence is CASSLKGWSRGQGEQYF. Here the CDR3 DNA reads TGTGCCAGCAGCTTAAAGGGATGGAGTAGGGGGCAGGGCGAGCAGTACTTC.

Regarding this clone: Other DNA sequences of this sample code for an identical CDR3. This chain joins TRBV6-6 and TRBJ2-3; 12 bases map to TRBD2. V shed 4 bases, J shed 4 bases, and the junction held 6 bases outside the gene matches. The CDR3 is 16 residues long. CDR1 is MNHNY and CDR2 is SVGAGI in the germline V gene (reference sequence). CDR3 sequence: CASSSGLAGFADTQYF. The CDR3 DNA reads TGTGCCAGCAGTTCTGGACTAGCGGGATTCGCAGATACGCAGTATTTT.

V and J are TRBV27 and TRBJ2-6; D not certain. This CDR3 region has 14 residues. Germline values: CDR1 MNHEY, CDR2 SMNVEV (reference sequence). V lost 7 bases to trimming and J lost 0 bases, with 7 bases between them. The CDR3 DNA sequence: TGTGCCAGCACCCCAGGCTCTGGGGCCAACGTCCTGACTTTC. It specifies CASTPGSGANVLTF. The whole variable domain, filled in from reference TRBV27 and TRBJ2-6, reads EAQVTQNPRYLITVTGKKLTVTCSQNMNHEYMSWYRQDPGLGLRQIYYSMNVEVTDKGDVPEGYKVSRKEKRNFPLILESPSPNQTSLYFCASTPGSGANVLTFGAGSRLTVL.

This clone has just a few counts. The chain uses TRBV19 and TRBJ1-4, with 11 bases aligning to TRBD1. The CDR3 runs 15 residues. Germline trimming cut 5 bases from V and 7 bases from J; bases unmatched to any gene: 6. Germline values: CDR1 LNHDA, CDR2 SQIVND (reference sequence). CDR3 sequence reads: CASSDGGQGGEKLFF. The CDR3 nucleotides are TGTGCCAGTAGTGATGGGGGACAGGGGGGTGAAAAACTGTTTTTT.

V is TRBV30 and J is TRBJ2-7; possibly TRBD2 for D (5 bases). The CDR3 length is 13 residues. The V end lost 3 bases, the J end lost 6 bases, and 15 bases lay between the germline ends. Germline-derived CDR1 and CDR2 are GTSNPN and SVGIG (reference sequence). The CDR3 coding sequence is TGTGCCTGGAGAGCTCCTGGAGGCTTCGAGCAGTACTTC. It is translated as CAWRAPGGFEQYF.

By sample fraction, this clone is medium-sized. The J gene is TRBJ2-1, the V gene TRBV2, with 9 positions matching TRBD2. The CDR3 runs to 15 residues. V shed 6 bases and J 4 bases; nucleotides not matched to a gene: 7. Germline CDR1 is SNHLY and CDR2 is FYNNEI. CDR3 bases: TGTGCCAGCAGGGAATCGGCGGGAGGGTACAATGAGCAGTTCTTC. Its translation is CASRESAGGYNEQFF.

The V call is TRBV5-1, the J call TRBJ2-3, with a tentative D call TRBD2 (6 bases). V was cut by 1 base and J by 3 bases, with 12 bases left in between. This CDR3 has 15 amino acids. The germline gives CDR1 SGHRS, CDR2 YFSETQ. This CDR3 is CASSLSGATTDTQYF. In DNA form, the CDR3 reads TGCGCCAGCAGCTTGTCGGGAGCAACGACAGATACGCAGTATTTT.

The V and J genes are TRBV5-1 and TRBJ2-1, with a tentative D call TRBD2 (6 bases). The germline V gene has CDR1 SGHRS and CDR2 YFSETQ. With 2 bases removed from V and 10 bases from J, the gap between germline ends came to 25 bases. The CDR3 runs to 17 residues. The CDR3 here is CASSFLGGSGASREQFF. CDR3 DNA: TGCGCCAGCAGCTTCCTTGGGGGTAGCGGTGCCTCTCGAGAGCAGTTCTTC.

This clone was counted only a few times. The V call is TRBV29-1, the J call TRBJ2-3; D is unclear. Trimming left V 4 bases short and J 2 bases short, with 10 bases between. The CDR3 covers 13 residues. Germline loops: CDR1 SQVTM, CDR2 ANQGSEA. CDR3 loop: CSVVWGNTDTQYF. CDR3 coding DNA: TGCAGCGTTGTATGGGGAAACACAGATACGCAGTATTTT.

This chain connects TRBV2 to TRBJ2-2; 7 bases are a match to TRBD1. The length of the CDR3 is 14 residues. Germline V gene lookup returns CDR1 SNHLY and CDR2 FYNNEI. Trimming took 11 bases from V and 6 from J; bases not matched to a gene: 12. The CDR3 DNA follows: TGTGCCGGACGTAGACAGGGCGTCGCCGGGGAGCTGTTTTTT. Protein product: CAGRRQGVAGELFF.

The chain has TRBV6-1 and TRBJ1-4; no clear D gene. Trimming removed 3 bases from V and 2 bases from J, with 4 bases in between. The CDR3 runs 13 residues. Germline V gene lookup returns CDR1 MNHNS and CDR2 SASEGT. The CDR3 loop reads CASSDWTNEKLFF. The CDR3 DNA is TGTGCCAGCAGTGATTGGACTAATGAAAAACTGTTTTTT.

The rearrangement links TRBV15 to TRBJ2-7, with 8 nucleotides matching TRBD1. Germline V gene lookup returns CDR1 LNHNV and CDR2 YYDKDF (reference sequence). CDR3 length equals 15 residues. The junction had 11 bases not matched to a gene; V was cut back by 3 bases and J by 7 bases. The CDR3 DNA sequence: TGTGCCACCAGCAGTGGGGGGACAGGATGGAGGGAGCAGTACTTC. Amino acid sequence: CATSSGGTGWREQYF.

The J gene is TRBJ2-2, the V gene TRBV4-2, with 9 bases fitting TRBD2. This CDR3 is built from 20 residues. Germline CDR1 is LGHNA and CDR2 is YNFKEQ. Trimming at V came to 4 bases and at J to 3 bases, leaving 18 bases not matched to a gene. CDR3 sequence: CASSLLTRASGIVDTGELFF. For the CDR3, the DNA is TGTGCCAGCAGCCTATTAACCAGGGCTAGCGGGATAGTGGACACCGGGGAGCTGTTTTTT.

V is TRBV7-8 and J is TRBJ1-3; D not certain. This CDR3 spans 19 amino acids. The V gene lost 1 base and the J gene lost 0 bases, with 19 bases spanning the gap. Germline CDR1 is SGHVS and CDR2 is FQNEAQ. CDR3 in amino acids: CASSLGSVPPGSSGNTIYF. CDR3 nucleotide sequence: TGTGCCAGCAGCTTAGGATCGGTGCCGCCAGGCAGCTCTGGAAACACCATATATTTT. The entire variable domain, with the rest obtained from reference TRBV7-8 and TRBJ1-3, is as follows: GAGVSQSPRYKVAKRGQDVALRCDPISGHVSLFWYQQALGQGPEFLTYFQNEAQLDKSGLPSDRFFAERPEGSVSTLKIQRTQQEDSAVYLCASSLGSVPPGSSGNTIYFGEGSWLTVV.

This chain connects TRBV5-1 to TRBJ2-2; D assignment may be TRBD1 or TRBD2 (5 bases each). Germline CDR1 and CDR2: SGHRS and YFSETQ. V was clipped by 6 bases and J by 4 bases, with 19 bases between them. The CDR3 spans 16 residues. For the CDR3, the DNA is TGCGCCAGCACACTGCCCGAGGGACGTACCACCGGGGAGCTGTTTTTT. Its translation is CASTLPEGRTTGELFF.

This clone has more than one count but fewer than ten. This chain connects TRBV19 to TRBJ2-3; D gene unclear. Germline values: CDR1 LNHDA, CDR2 SQIVND (reference sequence). Trimming stripped 2 bases from V and 0 bases from J, with 6 bases between. The CDR3 totals 14 residues. The CDR3 here is CASSITVSTDTQYF. CDR3 sequence (DNA): TGTGCCAGTAGTATAACAGTGAGCACAGATACGCAGTATTTT.

This clone has only a few counts. The rearrangement links TRBV2 to TRBJ2-3, with D perhaps being TRBD1 or TRBD2 (6 bases each). Germline V gene lookup returns CDR1 SNHLY and CDR2 FYNNEI. Trimming left V 7 bases short and J 4 bases short, with 21 bases between. The CDR3 is 16 residues long. CDR3 protein: CASNLDYLKGADTQYF. The CDR3 nucleotides are TGTGCCAGCAACTTGGACTATTTGAAGGGGGCAGATACGCAGTATTTT.